This T cell receptor beta chain derives from a study of cytomegalovirus exposure and HLA in healthy donors. The PCR ran on 60 Vbeta and 13 Jbeta primers. The method was immunoSEQ multiplex PCR; TCRdb's version includes in-frame clones alone and lacks a portion of them. The table shows roughly 100,000 clones, with around three quarters occurring only once. Concerning this clone itself: What it binds is unknown.

The study's findings and limits: TCR sequences were mostly rare, though some public TCRs occurred in many donors.

Sequencing was carried out using PBMCs. This clonotype was obtained from a woman between 45 and 65 years old in good health and CMV-seropositive.

The DNA of the CDR3 is TGTGCCAGCAGCCAAGGGCGGGACAGGGCAATTAATGTAAATGAGCAGTTCTTC. Amino acid sequence: CASSQGRDRAINVNEQFF. The chain employs TRBV4-2 and TRBJ2-1; TRBD1 matches at 9 bases. The V gene's germline CDR1 is LGHNA and CDR2 YNFKEQ. After removal of 1 base from V and 7 bases from J, the junction contained 14 bases not matched to a gene. CDR3 length equals 18 residues.